This T cell receptor beta chain emerged from a study of T cell repertoires in cytomegalovirus infection (dated by TCRdb to about 2019). Broadly, across the study: Alongside well-studied HLA-B-restricted epitopes, the peptide stimulations were aimed at recently identified HLA-C-restricted CMV epitopes, whose presentation resists viral immunomodulation. Because public TCR beta signatures pointed to carriage of CMV infection together with the matching HLA type, the HLA type of each donor mattered for the analysis.

In regard to this clonotype: No cognate antigen has been identified for it. The record has no base qualities; no much larger clone is one base away.

The data were produced on an Illumina HiSeq 1500. TCRdb passed the public sequencing reads through fastp at Q25 and MiXCR, retaining productive beta sequences. Rows are unified per CDR3 protein, each entry keeping the most common DNA and genes. The table for this sample lists approximately 70,000 distinct CDR3 sequences; 20% of them were counted only once. Roughly two thirds of the sample comes from the top ten. As encoded in the germline V gene, CDR1 is LGHNA while CDR2 is YNFKEQ. At the junction V is shortened by 0 bases and J by 4 bases, with 9 bases in between. Measured from the cysteine to the phenylalanine, the CDR3 is 14 residues long. Of all the DNA, just the CDR3 is kept, 42 bases in frame from base 1. Here is what the overall study found, with its caveats: In both this cohort and an independent cohort of several hundred donors, the cumulative frequency of public TCR beta family members distinguished carriers of CMV infection plus the relevant HLA type. In the ex vivo response, HLA-C-restricted CMV-specific TCR beta clonotypes were dominant, and in two of eight donors the single most frequent clonotype came from this HLA-C-restricted group.

In the paper's terms, the treatment or condition label means: in vitro stimulation with specific CMV peptide epitopes to enrich CMV-specific T cells. This clonotype was obtained from a human donor in good health (CMV status not recorded). Some clones in this sample may be carry-over from other donors' samples. This chain is built from TRBV4-2 and TRBJ1-1; a confident D gene designation cannot be given. This specimen consisted of CD8+ T cells from cultured PBMCs, obtained from culture after CMV antigen stimulation. CDR3 protein: CASSQDPGSTEAFF. The DNA sequence is TGTGCCAGCAGCCAAGATCCGGGGAGCACTGAAGCTTTCTTT.